The 4 T cell receptor beta chains below come from one sample, sequenced in a study of blood T cell repertoires in COVID-19. This table comes from immunoSEQ multiplex PCR, and its TCRdb copy is limited to in-frame clones, with some not included. The data contain 130,000 to 150,000 clones, about 80% of them singletons. The sequenced material came from peripheral blood. Every receptor here comes from a man in his 70s who had recovered from COVID-19.

This chain joins TRBV5-1 and TRBJ1-1; D is perhaps TRBD1 (5 bases). The CDR3 runs to 16 residues. Trimming left V 3 bases short and J 0 bases short, with 15 bases between. Germline values: CDR1 SGHRS, CDR2 YFSETQ. CDR3 in amino acids: CASSSVGGTMNTEAFF. For the CDR3, the DNA is TGCGCCAGCAGCTCGGTTGGGGGGACGATGAACACTGAAGCTTTCTTT.

The V call is TRBV11-2, the J call TRBJ2-6, with TRBD1 as a possible D gene (5 bases). Trimming left V 6 bases short and J 4 bases short, with 13 bases between. CDR3 length equals 15 residues. Germline lookup yields CDR1 SGHAT and CDR2 FQNNGV. Here the CDR3 reads CASRPQGPGANVLTF. The CDR3 DNA is TGTGCCAGCAGACCCCAGGGCCCCGGGGCCAACGTCCTGACTTTC.

This chain links TRBV5-1 with TRBJ2-7; 9 nucleotides align to TRBD1. Germline V gene data show CDR1 as SGHRS and CDR2 as YFSETQ. The CDR3 consists of 14 residues. V was pared by 2 bases and J by 7 bases, with 7 bases of the junction left unmatched. Written as DNA, the CDR3 is TGCGCCAGCAGCTTTGGGGACAGGGCTTGGGAGCAGTACTTC. This codes for CASSFGDRAWEQYF.

The J gene is TRBJ2-7, the V gene TRBV5-6; 11 nucleotides agree with TRBD2. CDR3 length equals 16 residues. Looked up from germline, CDR1 is SGHDT and CDR2 is YYEEEE. J was trimmed by 5 bases and V by 2 bases; bases with no gene match: 9. In DNA form, the CDR3 reads TGTGCCAGCAGCTTAGGACTAGCGGGCCTCTGGGACGAGCAGTACTTC. Encoded protein: CASSLGLAGLWDEQYF.